The present T cell receptor (beta chain) was sequenced within a study of Graves' ophthalmopathy and Graves' hyperthyroidism. The CDR3 sequence is 15 residues long. The V gene's germline CDR1 is SGHRS and CDR2 YFSETQ. J lost 0 bases, V lost 4 bases, and 6 bases had no gene match. This clonotype was seen many times. RNA transcripts were the source from which TCR beta CDR3 regions were amplified. The first round was an RT-PCR with HTBI primers, and the second round was a multiplex PCR. TCRdb processed the multiplex PCR reads anew with MiXCR; each CDR3 protein has one entry. The sample lists roughly 500,000 distinct CDR3 sequences, approximately 15% seen once, with over 8% in the top ten.

This sequence was found in a woman in her thirties with Graves' ophthalmopathy. The chain employs TRBV5-1 and TRBJ1-1; TRBD1 aligns across 7 bases. Sequencing input: blood. CDR3 amino acids: CASSPMGQMNTEAFF. CDR3 sequence (DNA): TGCGCCAGCAGCCCCATGGGACAGATGAACACTGAAGCTTTCTTT.